What follows describes a single T cell receptor (beta chain). This clonotype was counted only a few times. Its cognate antigen has yet to be identified. Base qualities are missing; no much larger clone stands one base away. The germline ends are 15 bases apart after V is trimmed by 0 bases and J by 7 bases. The CDR3 starts with the cysteine, ends with the phenylalanine, and has 15 residues. Just CDR3 DNA is preserved here, 45 bases in frame from base 1. Via the germline V gene, CDR1 is SGHTA and CDR2 FQGNSA. The sequencing machine was an Illumina HiSeq 2500. Quantitative 5'-RACE with molecular barcodes was the method used to prepare the TCR beta libraries. Processing in the source paper ran as follows. A new computational method, built on a probabilistic model of VDJ rearrangement, was used to identify disease-linked TCR variants. TCRdb reprocessed the public reads (quality trimming at Q25 with fastp, clone calling with MiXCR) and kept in-frame beta chains. Rows with one shared CDR3 protein collapse into an entry with the most common genes and DNA. TCRdb, not the original authors, processed these V and J calls. Present in this sample are hundreds of thousands of distinct CDR3 sequences, around 26% of which were seen just once. The ten largest clones capture roughly 1% of the sample.

This entry is derived from a study of CD8 T cells in ankylosing spondylitis (dated by TCRdb to about 2017). Concerning the study at large: To find TCR variants linked to disease, the study profiled T cell receptor beta repertoires in ankylosing spondylitis patients and healthy donors. The full study cohort comprised 25 ankylosing spondylitis patients and 110 or so healthy donors. Peripheral blood samples were taken, and synovial fluid was additionally collected from ankylosing spondylitis patients. Results and caveats for the whole study, not just this receptor: The disease-linked clones were reported as significantly enriched in matched synovial fluid samples from ankylosing spondylitis patients. Some motif variants had previously been reported in the synovial fluid and blood of reactive arthritis patients, which suggests shared mechanisms of disease initiation. The disease-linked clones had a CD8+ phenotype and were found at relatively low frequencies in peripheral blood. Blood from ankylosing spondylitis patients appeared to be characterized by a TCR beta motif composed of about eight highly homologous amino acid variants.

The receptor was derived from a male donor with ankylosing spondylitis. Sample: blood, either unsorted or a sorted T cell fraction (not recorded which). The chain links TRBV7-2 with TRBJ1-1, with TRBD1 tentatively as D gene (6 bases match). At the DNA level, the sequence is TGTGCCAGCAGCTTAGCCCGGGGGCAGCGAGGTGAAGCTTTCTTT. Protein translation: CASSLARGQRGEAFF.